The rows below give T cell receptor beta chains drawn from one sample of a study of T-cell reconstitution after alpha-beta-depleted transplantation in children. TCRdb ran MiXCR on the PCR reads and lists one entry per CDR3 protein. The sample yields around 140,000 distinct CDR3 sequences, roughly 9% seen once. Source: PBMCs, mostly from graft donor cells, taken 180 days after TCRalphabeta/CD19-depleted stem cell transplant. These receptors were collected from a female patient between 2 and 15 years old who had a stem cell transplant for congenital amegakaryocytic thrombocytopenia, so the T cells may come from the graft donor. Both conserved end residues are trimmed from each CDR3.

TRBV7-2 | ASSLYRETQY
TRBV9 | ASSPPLAANEQF
TRBV5-1 | ASSLIASETQY
TRBV28 | ASSPGTGGRNQPQH
TRBV29-1 | SAESGEAGEEQF
TRBV4-2 | ASSRDGQGLSYEQY
TRBV3-1 | ASSKTHNEQF
TRBV7-8 | ASSPSAGVYNEQF
TRBV11-1 | ASSFTSFANTGELF
TRBV7-6 | ASSRPRGGDTQY
TRBV7-3 | ASSLMVSPLRTGELF
TRBV12-3/TRBV12-4 | ASSLIGYYGYT
TRBV4-1 | ASSPRTGGLEAF
TRBV28 | ASSAPQGGDTQY
TRBV28 | ASSFLLAGTYEQY
TRBV28 | ASSLGGGTGDEQF
TRBV7-2 | ASSLTGEQF
TRBV4-1 | ASIQEDRGRRTEAF
TRBV20-1 | SAGGQSSYNEQF
TRBV7-9 | ASSLHGLGPQH